Listed below are T cell receptor beta chains from one sample, sequenced in a study of blood T cell repertoires in COVID-19. The repertoire was sequenced with immunoSEQ multiplex PCR; TCRdb's copy has only in-frame clones and lacks some. This table has 70,000 or so clones, roughly 85% appearing once. Sequencing used peripheral blood. The receptors here all came from an older man with acute or convalescent COVID-19. CDR3s include the opening cysteine and the closing phenylalanine or tryptophan. The D gene is left open where the match is weak. A clone size is listed for some rows: how often the clone was seen (once, few, many), or a class if it is expanded.

j_gene: TRBJ2-5; v_gene: TRBV24-1; d_gene: NA; abundance: NA; CDR3nt: TGTGCCACCAGTGGAGGGCGTGAGACCCAGTACTTC; CDR3aa: CATSGGRETQYF
j_gene: TRBJ2-3; v_gene: TRBV5-1; d_gene: TRBD1; abundance: NA; CDR3nt: TGCGCCAGCAGCTTACCAGGGGGCTTTGGGACAGATACGCAGTATTTT; CDR3aa: CASSLPGGFGTDTQYF
j_gene: TRBJ1-1; v_gene: TRBV3-1/TRBV3-2; d_gene: NA; abundance: NA; CDR3nt: TGTGCCAGCAGCACCGGAGGGGTGAACACTGAAGCTTTCTTT; CDR3aa: CASSTGGVNTEAFF
j_gene: TRBJ2-7; v_gene: TRBV25-1; d_gene: TRBD1; abundance: NA; CDR3nt: TGTGCCAGCAGTGAATATCGGTGGCAGGGGGCCTCCTACGAGCAGTACTTC; CDR3aa: CASSEYRWQGASYEQYF
j_gene: TRBJ2-2; v_gene: TRBV5-1; d_gene: NA; abundance: few; CDR3nt: TGCGCCAGCAGCTTGGCCTACAGGCGGGGCACCGGGGAGCTGTTTTTT; CDR3aa: CASSLAYRRGTGELFF
j_gene: TRBJ2-2; v_gene: TRBV4-3; d_gene: TRBD1; abundance: once; CDR3nt: TGCGCCAGCAGCTCCCGAGGGGGCGGCACCGGGGAGCTGTTTTTT; CDR3aa: CASSSRGGGTGELFF
j_gene: TRBJ2-3; v_gene: TRBV18; d_gene: NA; abundance: NA; CDR3nt: TGTGCCAGCTCACCTCAACTAACTAGTGGCACGCAGTATTTT; CDR3aa: CASSPQLTSGTQYF
j_gene: TRBJ2-3; v_gene: TRBV24-1; d_gene: NA; abundance: NA; CDR3nt: TGTGCCACCAGTGATGACTTAACAGATACGCAGTATTTT; CDR3aa: CATSDDLTDTQYF
j_gene: TRBJ2-2; v_gene: TRBV6-5; d_gene: NA; abundance: NA; CDR3nt: TGTGCCACCACAGTTACTAACACCGGGGAGCTGTTTTTT; CDR3aa: CATTVTNTGELFF
j_gene: TRBJ1-1; v_gene: TRBV30; d_gene: NA; abundance: once; CDR3nt: TGTGCCTGGAGTGTACGGGGAGGGGGGAGAACTGAAGCTTTCTTT; CDR3aa: CAWSVRGGGRTEAFF
j_gene: TRBJ2-7; v_gene: TRBV5-1; d_gene: NA; abundance: NA; CDR3nt: TGCGCCAGCAGCCCCGGACTGAGGGCCTCCTACGAGCAGTACTTC; CDR3aa: CASSPGLRASYEQYF
j_gene: TRBJ1-6; v_gene: TRBV30; d_gene: NA; abundance: NA; CDR3nt: TGTGCCTGGACCCTAGCACTGAGTTCACCCCTCCACTTT; CDR3aa: CAWTLALSSPLHF
j_gene: TRBJ2-2; v_gene: TRBV28; d_gene: NA; abundance: NA; CDR3nt: TGTGCCAGCAGTTTGGGGCGGACGGTAGCGAACACCGGGGAGCTGTTTTTT; CDR3aa: CASSLGRTVANTGELFF